This is a list of T cell receptor beta chains from one sample in a study of blood T cell repertoires in COVID-19. Sequencing used immunoSEQ multiplex PCR; TCRdb keeps in-frame clones, though not all of them. The sample includes roughly 27,000 clones, 89% of them seen just once. The sample comprised peripheral blood. The receptors were gathered from a human donor in a cohort sampled during active COVID-19. The CDR3 runs from the conserved cysteine through the conserved F or W. A D gene is named only where the DNA matches it firmly. Expanded clones get a size class; other rows say once, few or many, or leave the size out.

cdr3_aa	v_call	d_call	clone_size	j_call
CATSTDRGPYEQYF	TRBV15	TRBD1	-	TRBJ2-7
CASSLVGGPSYEQYF	TRBV7-9	-	once	TRBJ2-7
CSVGGDHRNGYTF	TRBV29-1	-	-	TRBJ1-2
CASSISGGATGELFF	TRBV7-2	TRBD2	-	TRBJ2-2
CTIKNSHRGRRRAQHF	TRBV1	-	-	TRBJ1-5
CASSIYVGPAKNIQYF	TRBV19	-	-	TRBJ2-4
CASSHRRGRTNEKLFF	TRBV4-3	TRBD1	few	TRBJ1-4
CASKTGDSSTDTQYF	TRBV6-4	-	-	TRBJ2-3
CASRPGQGARGYTF	TRBV19	TRBD1	-	TRBJ1-2
CASSLFPADTQYF	TRBV7-6	-	-	TRBJ2-3
CASSLRLFHSKNTGELFF	TRBV28	-	-	TRBJ2-2
CASSAGDTDTQYF	TRBV18	-	once	TRBJ2-3
CSATDRDYEQYF	TRBV29-1	TRBD1	-	TRBJ2-7
CASSYDAGPTYEQYF	TRBV6-5	-	once	TRBJ2-7
CASSLPTASRNEQFF	TRBV28	-	-	TRBJ2-1
CASHGNGVNFYGYTF	TRBV19	-	-	TRBJ1-2
CASSHPIRWGGGLSSYNEQFF	TRBV4-2	TRBD2	-	TRBJ2-1
CAISERGGLNTEAFF	TRBV10-3	-	-	TRBJ1-1
CASSPTGTGGHYGYTF	TRBV5-1	TRBD1	once	TRBJ1-2
CASSLTNSQGAVTDTQYF	TRBV6-2/TRBV6-3	TRBD1	-	TRBJ2-3
CAWSSGQYEQYF	TRBV30	-	-	TRBJ2-7
CASSLGGTSGTDTQYF	TRBV5-1	TRBD2	-	TRBJ2-3
CASSTGENIQYF	TRBV5-1	-	-	TRBJ2-4
CASSFRDSLEETQYF	TRBV5-6	TRBD1	-	TRBJ2-5
CASSPPRGGPLDNVLTF	TRBV9	TRBD2	-	TRBJ2-6
CASSQTGPGETQYF	TRBV7-3	TRBD1	-	TRBJ2-5
CASSPPPMSYEQYF	TRBV7-2	-	-	TRBJ2-7
CASSPGTGSHEQFF	TRBV7-3	TRBD1	-	TRBJ2-1
CASKKGGTGVSEEQYF	TRBV7-6	TRBD1	-	TRBJ2-7
CASSESRVQSNTGELFF	TRBV2	-	-	TRBJ2-2
CASSPRPGAGELFF	TRBV9	-	-	TRBJ2-2
CASSYSFGTSGGLSEQYF	TRBV6-2/TRBV6-3	TRBD2	-	TRBJ2-7
CASSPRGESSYNSPLHF	TRBV9	-	-	TRBJ1-6
CASSISQGAEAFF	TRBV19	TRBD1	-	TRBJ1-1
CASSVDGGAGRGTQYF	TRBV9	-	-	TRBJ2-3
CASSREDSYNSPLHF	TRBV21-1	-	-	TRBJ1-6
CATSPTRTDTQYF	TRBV15	-	-	TRBJ2-3
CASSPETDGYTF	TRBV28	-	-	TRBJ1-2
CASSRDRRQPQHF	TRBV19	TRBD1	-	TRBJ1-5
CASADVGGKSTEAFF	TRBV3-1/TRBV3-2	-	-	TRBJ1-1
CASSPGLAGGSKETQYF	TRBV28	TRBD2	-	TRBJ2-5
CASSSGLAGYQETQYF	TRBV7-2	TRBD2	-	TRBJ2-5
CASSVLAGGRADTQYF	TRBV9	TRBD2	-	TRBJ2-3
CASSPWTGGDTGELFF	TRBV28	TRBD1	-	TRBJ2-2
CASSLGGGRVTDTQYF	TRBV7-9	-	-	TRBJ2-3
CASSQEGGVFAGELFF	TRBV4-2	-	-	TRBJ2-2
CASSSQVAGGHIQETQYF	TRBV5-4	TRBD2	-	TRBJ2-5
CASSREGANQPQHF	TRBV25-1	-	-	TRBJ1-5
CASPMNTEAFF	TRBV28	-	-	TRBJ1-1
CASTQIGLAGGYEQYF	TRBV5-4	TRBD2	-	TRBJ2-7
CASSVVQAGEQFF	TRBV9	-	-	TRBJ2-1
CASSLAGDYYNEQFF	TRBV2	TRBD2	-	TRBJ2-1
CASSEGQSPNQPQHF	TRBV2	TRBD1	few	TRBJ1-5
CASRQTGGAGGELFF	TRBV11-2	TRBD1	-	TRBJ2-2
CASSVVPSGFSYNEQFF	TRBV9	TRBD2	-	TRBJ2-1